These T cell receptor beta chains were read from a single sample in a study of cytomegalovirus exposure and HLA in healthy donors. The table came from immunoSEQ multiplex PCR; TCRdb's copy has only in-frame clones and leaves some out. The repertoire table contains about 120,000 clones. Material for sequencing was PBMCs. These receptors were collected from a man in his late teens or twenties in good health and CMV-seronegative. Both conserved end residues are part of each CDR3. The D gene is left open where the match is weak.

v_call	d_call	j_call	cdr3_aa	cdr3_nt
TRBV4-1	-	TRBJ2-1	CASSQDSSSYNEQFF	TGCGCCAGCAGCCAAGATAGCAGCTCCTACAATGAGCAGTTCTTC
TRBV11-3	-	TRBJ2-5	CASSLTGLETQYF	TGTGCCAGCAGCTTAACTGGGCTAGAGACCCAGTACTTC
TRBV4-3	-	TRBJ2-7	CASSEGADSSYEQYF	TGCGCCAGCAGTGAGGGAGCGGACAGTTCCTACGAGCAGTACTTC
TRBV6-1	-	TRBJ2-7	CASSDPIAYPLYYEQYF	TGTGCCAGCAGTGACCCCATAGCTTACCCCCTCTACTACGAGCAGTACTTC
TRBV28	TRBD2	TRBJ2-1	CASSSASGSDEQFF	TGTGCCAGCAGTTCGGCTAGCGGGAGCGATGAGCAGTTCTTC
TRBV7-9	-	TRBJ1-2	CASSSGDSGGYTF	TGTGCCAGCAGCTCAGGGGATAGTGGTGGCTACACCTTC
TRBV5-8	TRBD1	TRBJ1-4	CASSLGTGGSLEEKLFF	TGTGCCAGCAGCTTGGGGACAGGGGGCTCCTTGGAGGAAAAACTGTTTTTT
TRBV18	TRBD1	TRBJ1-1	CASSPFPWDSKDEDTEAFF	TGTGCCAGCTCACCGTTCCCCTGGGACAGCAAAGATGAAGACACTGAAGCTTTCTTT
TRBV6-5	TRBD1	TRBJ1-3	CASSQGTGSGNTIYF	TGTGCCAGCAGTCAGGGGACAGGATCTGGAAACACCATATATTTT
TRBV7-2	-	TRBJ2-5	CASSLGGQGGETQYF	TGTGCCAGCAGCTTAGGGGGGCAGGGCGGGGAGACCCAGTACTTC
TRBV11-2	TRBD2	TRBJ2-5	CAGGGRETQYF	TGTGCCGGGGGGGGGAGAGAGACCCAGTACTTC
TRBV7-2	-	TRBJ2-7	CASSRNRDSNEQYF	TGTGCCAGCAGCCGGAACAGGGATTCGAACGAGCAGTACTTC
TRBV7-9	-	TRBJ1-1	CASSLPSLNTEAFF	TGTGCCAGCAGCTTACCGTCTCTAAACACTGAAGCTTTCTTT
TRBV18	-	TRBJ1-3	CASQKSDRRTTAGNTIYF	TGTGCCAGCCAGAAATCAGACAGGCGGACGACGGCTGGAAACACCATATATTTT
TRBV4-1	-	TRBJ1-4	CASSHFDRLNEKLFF	TGCGCCAGCAGCCACTTCGACAGGCTTAATGAAAAACTGTTTTTT
TRBV5-6	-	TRBJ1-6	CASSFLTPTNSPLHF	TGTGCCAGCAGCTTCTTAACGCCTACGAATTCACCCCTCCACTTT
TRBV7-2	-	TRBJ1-2	CASSWGGGGWDGYTF	TGTGCCAGCAGCTGGGGAGGGGGGGGCTGGGATGGCTACACCTTC
TRBV19	-	TRBJ1-5	CASSLRGQPQHF	TGTGCCAGCTCGCTACGGGGGCAGCCCCAGCATTTT
TRBV4-3	TRBD1	TRBJ1-5	CASSPGTGESNQPQHF	TGCGCCAGCAGTCCCGGGACAGGGGAGAGCAATCAGCCCCAGCATTTT
TRBV4-1	-	TRBJ2-2	CASSHPPKPSGELFF	TGCGCCAGCAGCCACCCCCCCAAGCCGTCCGGGGAGCTGTTTTTT
TRBV28	-	TRBJ2-1	CASSQLVDEQFF	TGTGCCAGCAGCCAACTCGTAGATGAGCAGTTCTTC
TRBV19	-	TRBJ1-4	CASQGVANEKLFF	TGTGCCAGCCAAGGGGTCGCTAATGAAAAACTGTTTTTT
TRBV27	TRBD1	TRBJ2-6	CASSLGQGVISGANVLTF	TGTGCCAGCAGTTTAGGACAGGGGGTTATCTCTGGGGCCAACGTCCTGACTTTC
TRBV9	TRBD2	TRBJ2-3	CASSAPAGITDTQYF	TGTGCCAGCAGCGCACCAGCGGGAATCACAGATACGCAGTATTTT
TRBV4-3	TRBD2	TRBJ2-4	CASSQDFGNGTSGRGMYIQYF	TGCGCCAGCAGCCAAGATTTCGGCAATGGGACTAGCGGGAGAGGGATGTACATTCAGTACTTC
TRBV27	-	TRBJ1-6	CASSLGRPENSPLHF	TGTGCCAGCAGTTTAGGTAGGCCGGAGAATTCACCCCTCCACTTT
TRBV12-5	-	TRBJ1-1	CASGLVSVSGGTEAFF	TGTGCTAGTGGTTTGGTATCCGTTTCGGGAGGAACTGAAGCTTTCTTT
TRBV4-1	-	TRBJ2-7	CARVAPYEQYF	TGCGCACGGGTCGCTCCCTACGAGCAGTACTTC
TRBV9	TRBD1	TRBJ2-7	CASSVGTGGLAYEQYF	TGTGCCAGCAGCGTAGGGACAGGGGGCTTGGCCTACGAGCAGTACTTC
TRBV27	TRBD2	TRBJ2-7	CASSSPSGAIREQYF	TGTGCCAGCAGTTCCCCTAGCGGAGCTATAAGGGAGCAGTACTTC
TRBV27	TRBD1	TRBJ2-7	CASSPRTGSHEQYF	TGTGCCAGCAGTCCGAGGACAGGGAGCCACGAGCAGTACTTC